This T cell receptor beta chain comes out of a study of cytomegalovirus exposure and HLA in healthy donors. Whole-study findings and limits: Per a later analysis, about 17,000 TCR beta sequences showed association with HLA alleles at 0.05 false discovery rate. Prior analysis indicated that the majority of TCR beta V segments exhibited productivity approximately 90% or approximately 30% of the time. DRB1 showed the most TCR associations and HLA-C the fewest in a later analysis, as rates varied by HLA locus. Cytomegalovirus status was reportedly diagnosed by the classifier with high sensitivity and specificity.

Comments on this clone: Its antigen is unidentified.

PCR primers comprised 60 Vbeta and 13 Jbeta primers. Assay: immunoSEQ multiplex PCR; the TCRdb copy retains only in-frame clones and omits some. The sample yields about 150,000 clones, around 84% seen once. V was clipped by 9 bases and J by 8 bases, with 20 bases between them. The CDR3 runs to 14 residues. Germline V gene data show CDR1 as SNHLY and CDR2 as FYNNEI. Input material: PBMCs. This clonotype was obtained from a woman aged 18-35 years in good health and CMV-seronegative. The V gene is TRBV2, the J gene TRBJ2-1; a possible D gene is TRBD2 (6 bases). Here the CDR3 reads CASTPGLSGDEQFF. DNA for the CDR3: TGTGCCAGTACACCGGGACTCTCCGGAGATGAGCAGTTCTTC.